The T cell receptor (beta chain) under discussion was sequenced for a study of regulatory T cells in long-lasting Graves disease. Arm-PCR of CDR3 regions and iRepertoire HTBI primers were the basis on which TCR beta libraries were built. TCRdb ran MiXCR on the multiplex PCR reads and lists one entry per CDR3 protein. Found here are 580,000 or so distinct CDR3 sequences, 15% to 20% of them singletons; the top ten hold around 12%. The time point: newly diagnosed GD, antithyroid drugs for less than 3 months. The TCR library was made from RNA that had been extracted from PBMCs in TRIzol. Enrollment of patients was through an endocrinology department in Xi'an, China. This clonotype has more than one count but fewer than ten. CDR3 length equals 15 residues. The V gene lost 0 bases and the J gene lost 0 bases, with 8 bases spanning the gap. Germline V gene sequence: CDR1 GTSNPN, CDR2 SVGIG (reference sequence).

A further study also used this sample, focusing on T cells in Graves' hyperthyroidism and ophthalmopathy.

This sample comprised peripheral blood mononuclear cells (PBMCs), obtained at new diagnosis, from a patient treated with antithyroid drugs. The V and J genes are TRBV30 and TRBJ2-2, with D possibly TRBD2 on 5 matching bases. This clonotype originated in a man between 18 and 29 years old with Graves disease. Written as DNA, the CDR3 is TGTGCCTGGAGTGTAAGCGGACCGAACACCGGGGAGCTGTTTTTT. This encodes CAWSVSGPNTGELFF.